The next 25 T cell receptor beta chains were all read from a single sample in a study of blood T cell repertoires in COVID-19. Repertoires were generated with immunoSEQ multiplex PCR, while TCRdb's copy carries only in-frame clones and drops some. This table has 250,000 to 300,000 clones, roughly 88% appearing once. Sequencing was carried out using PBMCs or T cells enriched from blood (not recorded which). The receptors come from a woman in her forties with acute COVID-19.

V and J are TRBV5-1 and TRBJ2-2; 8 bases are a match to TRBD1. Germline trimming cut 4 bases from V and 0 bases from J; bases unmatched to any gene: 5. The germline V gene has CDR1 SGHRS and CDR2 YFSETQ. The CDR3 runs to 16 residues. CDR3 DNA sequence: TGCGCCAGCAGCGCGAGGACAGGGCCGAACACCGGGGAGCTGTTTTTT. It yields the protein CASSARTGPNTGELFF. Full variable domain (rest looked up from reference TRBV5-1 and TRBJ2-2): KAGVTQTPRYLIKTRGQQVTLSCSPISGHRSVSWYQQTPGQGLQFLFEYFSETQRNKGNFPGRFSGRQFSNSRSEMNVSTLELGDSALYLCASSARTGPNTGELFFGEGSRLTVL.

This clone showed up just once. This CDR3 is CASSESGGSSGNTIYF. CDR3 nucleotides: TGTGCCAGCAGTGAATCGGGGGGAAGCTCTGGAAACACCATATATTTT. The J gene is TRBJ1-3, the V gene TRBV6-1, with D tentatively TRBD1 (5 bases). The CDR3 length is 16 residues. Germline V gives CDR1 MNHNS, CDR2 SASEGT. Trimming cost V 2 bases and J 0 bases, with 11 bases left between them.

In its sample, this clone was seen once. The rearrangement joins TRBV28 to TRBJ1-6; D remains unclear. Germline V lookup: CDR1 MDHEN, CDR2 SYDVKM. The CDR3 extends over 13 amino acids. V lost 8 bases, J lost 4 bases, and 9 bases lay in between. CDR3 DNA sequence: TGTGCCAGCGAGGCCTCTTATAATTCACCCCTCCACTTT. It encodes CASEASYNSPLHF.

The CDR3 reads CASSQRTSGVDTQYF. In DNA form, the CDR3 reads TGCGCCAGCAGCCAAAGGACTAGCGGGGTTGATACGCAGTATTTT. The chain has TRBV4-1 and TRBJ2-3, with TRBD2 matching over 12 bases. The germline V gene has CDR1 MGHRA and CDR2 YSYEKL. The V and J ends lost 2 bases and 6 bases, in that order; junction bases with no gene match: 3. The CDR3 loop spans 15 amino acids.

The CDR3, as DNA: TGTGCCATCAGTGACAGTGCAACTAATGAAAAACTGTTTTTT. Encoded protein: CAISDSATNEKLFF. The gene calls are TRBV10-3 and TRBJ1-4; D gene uncertain. There are 14 residues in the CDR3. V lost 3 bases, J lost 0 bases, and 5 bases lay in between. Looked up from germline, CDR1 is ENHRY and CDR2 is SYGVKD.

The chain recombines TRBV28 with TRBJ2-5, with TRBD2 matching 10 bases. The CDR3 totals 14 residues. V lost 7 bases, J lost 5 bases, and 7 bases stayed unmatched. Germline V CDR1 and CDR2: MDHEN, SYDVKM. CDR3 amino acids: CASMASGSWETQYF. CDR3 bases: TGTGCCAGCATGGCTAGCGGGAGTTGGGAGACCCAGTACTTC.

This clone is a singleton in its sample. The rearrangement links TRBV2 to TRBJ2-7, with TRBD1 as a possible D gene (6 bases). Germline V gene data show CDR1 as SNHLY and CDR2 as FYNNEI. The V and J ends lost 6 bases and 2 bases respectively, with 17 bases between them. The CDR3 has 15 amino acids. CDR3 region: CASRETGSHAYEQYF. The CDR3 nucleotides are TGTGCCAGCAGGGAGACAGGCTCACACGCCTACGAGCAGTACTTC.

The chain couples TRBV6-4 to TRBJ2-1; 8 bases are a match to TRBD2. The CDR3 spans 16 residues. V lost 1 base, J lost 2 bases, and 4 bases stayed unmatched. Germline V gene lookup returns CDR1 MRHNA and CDR2 SNTAGT. The CDR3 DNA follows: TGTGCCAGCAGTGACTTTGCGGGGGGCGCCTACAATGAGCAGTTCTTC. The encoded protein is CASSDFAGGAYNEQFF.

The chain is built from TRBV28 and TRBJ2-1, with 9 bases identical to TRBD2. V shed 2 bases and J 4 bases; nucleotides not matched to a gene: 3. The CDR3 has 15 amino acids. Germline loops: CDR1 MDHEN, CDR2 SYDVKM. CDR3 amino acids: CASSLTSGGYNEQFF. CDR3 bases: TGTGCCAGCAGTTTAACCAGCGGGGGGTACAATGAGCAGTTCTTC. Combining the CDR3 with reference TRBV28 and TRBJ2-1 gives the whole variable domain DVKVTQSSRYLVKRTGEKVFLECVQDMDHENMFWYRQDPGLGLRLIYFSYDVKMKEKGDIPEGYSVSREKKERFSLILESASTNQTSMYLCASSLTSGGYNEQFFGPGTRLTVL.

This rearrangement joins TRBV19 to TRBJ1-1; TRBD1 matches 8 bases. CDR3 size: 16 residues. Germline V lookup: CDR1 LNHDA, CDR2 SQIVND (reference sequence). Trimming cost V 4 bases and J 8 bases; bases outside gene matches: 15. The CDR3 bases are TGTGCCAGTAGTAGTTTCCAGGGGGCAATCGAGAGGGAAGCTTTCTTT. This sequence encodes CASSSFQGAIEREAFF. Full variable domain (missing parts from reference TRBV19 and TRBJ1-1): DGGITQSPKYLFRKEGQNVTLSCEQNLNHDAMYWYRQDPGQGLRLIYYSQIVNDFQKGDIAEGYSVSREKKESFPLTVTSAQKNPTAFYLCASSSFQGAIEREAFFGQGTRLTVV.

The chain combines TRBV18 with TRBJ1-6; no reliable D call. This CDR3 comprises 13 residues. Germline lookup yields CDR1 KGHSH and CDR2 LQKENI. Deletions cut 3 bases from V and 3 bases from J, with 3 bases between. The CDR3 nucleotides read TGTGCCAGCTCACCGAGCTATAATTCACCCCTCCACTTT. As protein: CASSPSYNSPLHF.

Notes on this clone: A read error may produce the germline difference seen at one junction end. This chain connects TRBV7-3 to TRBJ2-1, with 8 nucleotides matching TRBD2. The CDR3 has 14 amino acids. Per the germline V gene, CDR1 is SGHTA and CDR2 is FQGTGA. Written as DNA, the CDR3 is TGTGCCAGCAGCCTATCGCCCCTAGCGGGTGGCAAGGTCTTC. Translated, it gives CASSLSPLAGGKVF.

The J gene is TRBJ2-7, the V gene TRBV10-3, with no clear D. Germline V CDR1 and CDR2: ENHRY, SYGVKD. Trimming left V 4 bases short and J 3 bases short, with 10 bases between. The CDR3 extends over 13 amino acids. The CDR3 DNA is TGTGCCATCAGTGGGAGAATAGGCTACGAGCAGTACTTC. Amino acids: CAISGRIGYEQYF.

The rearrangement joins TRBV24-1 to TRBJ1-5; 12 nucleotides align to TRBD1. Looked up from germline, CDR1 is KGHDR and CDR2 is SFDVKD. This CDR3 is built from 13 residues. V trimming: 9 bases; J trimming: 6 bases; junction bases outside the gene matches: 2. Here the CDR3 reads CATGTGGPQPQHF. The DNA for the CDR3 is TGTGCCACCGGGACAGGGGGCCCTCAGCCCCAGCATTTT.

In this sample, this clone turned up a few times. The rearrangement uses TRBV6-1 and TRBJ1-1, with D possibly matching TRBD1 (5 bases). The CDR3 runs 14 residues. The V gene's germline CDR1 is MNHNS and CDR2 SASEGT. Trimming shortened V by 2 bases and J by 10 bases, and 17 bases separated the two germline ends. The CDR3 loop is CASSEPLVPGGAFF. CDR3 coding DNA: TGTGCCAGCAGTGAACCCCTCGTCCCGGGGGGAGCTTTCTTT.

A single count supports this clone. V gene TRBV25-1 combines with J gene TRBJ2-6, with TRBD1 as a possible D gene (5 bases). CDR3 length: 14 amino acids. The germline V gene has CDR1 MGHDK and CDR2 SYGVNS. Deletions cut 8 bases from V and 1 base from J, with 9 bases between. The CDR3 sequence is CASGRGSGANVLTF. The DNA of the CDR3 is TGTGCCAGCGGAAGGGGTTCTGGGGCCAACGTCCTGACTTTC. Full variable domain (rest looked up from reference TRBV25-1 and TRBJ2-6): EADIYQTPRYLVIGTGKKITLECSQTMGHDKMYWYQQDPGMELHLIHYSYGVNSTEKGDLSSESTVSRIRTEHFPLTLESARPSHTSQYLCASGRGSGANVLTFGAGSRLTVL.

The chain recombines TRBV6-2 or TRBV6-3 with TRBJ2-3; TRBD1 aligns across 11 bases. This CDR3 spans 16 amino acids. Germline CDR1 is MNHEY and CDR2 is SVGEGT. V trimming: 4 bases; J trimming: 6 bases; junction bases outside the gene matches: 9. Written as DNA, the CDR3 is TGTGCCAGCAGTTCTGGACAGGGGGCCGTCACGGATACGCAGTATTTT. Translated: CASSSGQGAVTDTQYF.

The J gene is TRBJ1-1, the V gene TRBV7-6, with 7 bases matching TRBD1. V shed 4 bases, J shed 5 bases, and the junction held 19 bases outside the gene matches. This CDR3 contains 18 residues. From germline, CDR1 is SGHVS and CDR2 FNYEAQ. The DNA for the CDR3 is TGTGCCAGCAGCTCCCGCCCCCGGACAGGCCCCATAGGAACTGAAGCTTTCTTT. As protein: CASSSRPRTGPIGTEAFF.

The chain carries TRBV29-1 and TRBJ2-3, with TRBD1 identical over 10 bases. Germline V lookup: CDR1 SQVTM, CDR2 ANQGSEA. CDR3 length equals 15 residues. V was pared by 6 bases and J by 0 bases, with 6 bases of the junction left unmatched. The CDR3, as DNA: TGCAGCGTGATGGGACAGGGGATTAGCACAGATACGCAGTATTTT. Translated: CSVMGQGISTDTQYF.

The chain couples TRBV4-1 to TRBJ2-3; D is unresolved. Trimming shortened V by 0 bases and J by 0 bases, and 10 bases separated the two germline ends. Germline V gene sequence: CDR1 MGHRA, CDR2 YSYEKL. This CDR3 is 16 amino acids long. The DNA of the CDR3 is TGCGCCAGCAGCCAAGAAAGCTCCTCTAGCACAGATACGCAGTATTTT. Translation: CASSQESSSSTDTQYF.

J is TRBJ1-5 and V is TRBV12-3 or TRBV12-4; D gene unclear. The CDR3 spans 12 residues. V lost 7 bases to trimming and J lost 4 bases, with 8 bases between them. The CDR3 is CASNFINQPQHF. The CDR3 DNA reads as TGTGCCAGCAACTTTATAAATCAGCCCCAGCATTTT.

The chain carries TRBV7-9 and TRBJ2-1, with 10 nucleotides matching TRBD1. The CDR3 contains 15 residues. Losses at the gene ends were 5 bases for V and 5 bases for J; bases not matched to a gene: 6. From germline, CDR1 is SEHNR and CDR2 FQNEAQ (reference sequence). The CDR3 sequence is CASSATGGANNEQFF. The CDR3, as DNA: TGTGCCAGCAGCGCGACAGGGGGCGCGAACAATGAGCAGTTCTTC. The complete variable domain, with remaining parts taken from reference TRBV7-9 and TRBJ2-1, reads DTGVSQNPRHKITKRGQNVTFRCDPISEHNRLYWYRQTLGQGPEFLTYFQNEAQLEKSRLLSDRFSAERPKGSFSTLEIQRTEQGDSAMYLCASSATGGANNEQFFGPGTRLTVL.

The V and J genes are TRBV14 and TRBJ2-7, with D possibly being TRBD1 (6 bases). Germline V lookup: CDR1 SGHDN, CDR2 FVKESK. The CDR3 is 17 residues long. Between the trimmed V and J ends, which lost 2 bases and 3 bases, there was a span of 20 bases. CDR3 residues: CASSQLPLAGAGYEQYF. CDR3 bases: TGTGCCAGCAGCCAACTTCCTCTGGCAGGGGCGGGCTACGAGCAGTACTTC.

CDR3 loop: CASSVGWGGQGENTGELFF. CDR3 sequence (DNA): TGTGCCAGCAGCGTAGGTTGGGGAGGACAGGGGGAGAACACCGGGGAGCTGTTTTTT. This chain connects TRBV9 to TRBJ2-2; TRBD1 matches 10 bases. Germline CDR1 is SGDLS and CDR2 is YYNGEE. Trimming removed 0 bases from V and 1 base from J; junction bases left unmatched: 9. The CDR3 spans 19 residues.

The chain uses TRBV11-3 and TRBJ2-7; 9 nucleotides agree with TRBD2. CDR1 is SGHNT, CDR2 YENEEA, per germline. The CDR3 consists of 15 residues. Trimming removed 4 bases from V and 3 bases from J; junction bases left unmatched: 7. The CDR3 region has the DNA TGTGCCAGCAGCTGCGGGGGGGGTCGGAACTACGAGCAGTACTTC. It yields the protein CASSCGGGRNYEQYF.